Shown below are 18 T cell receptor beta chains from a single sample sequenced in a study of cytomegalovirus exposure and HLA in healthy donors. The PCR was carried out with 60 Vbeta primers and 13 Jbeta primers. Data came from immunoSEQ multiplex PCR; TCRdb stores just in-frame clones and leaves some out. This sample carries some 130,000 clones, around 70% of them seen once, and the ten largest clones take roughly 7.3%. Sequencing was carried out using PBMCs. The receptors shown here come from a male donor in good health and CMV-seronegative.

The rearrangement links TRBV28 to TRBJ2-7; D is perhaps TRBD2 (6 bases). Germline V gene lookup returns CDR1 MDHEN and CDR2 SYDVKM. The length of the CDR3 is 16 residues. The V end was cut by 2 bases, the J end by 5 bases, with 19 bases between. For the CDR3, the DNA is TGTGCCAGCAGTTTACTGGCGGGGTCAGGGCCCCACGAGCAGTACTTC. Translating gives CASSLLAGSGPHEQYF.

This clone occurred a few times. This sequence joins TRBV30 and TRBJ1-2; 8 bases fit TRBD1. The length of the CDR3 is 13 residues. V was clipped by 7 bases and J by 3 bases; unmatched bases: 7. CDR1 is GTSNPN, CDR2 SVGIG, per germline (reference sequence). DNA for the CDR3: TGTGCCTCAACACAGGGGGGGGACTATGGCTACACCTTC. This translates into CASTQGGDYGYTF. Drawing the rest from reference TRBV30 and TRBJ1-2, the complete variable domain is SQTIHQWPATLVQPVGSPLSLECTVEGTSNPNLYWYRQAAGRGLQLLFYSVGIGQISSEVPQNLSASRPQDRQFILSSKKLLLSDSGFYLCASTQGGDYGYTFGSGTRLTVV.

This rearrangement joins TRBV7-2 to TRBJ2-5; TRBD2 matches at 11 bases. Germline lookup yields CDR1 SGHTA and CDR2 FQGNSA. The CDR3 has 15 residues. V shed 5 bases and J 4 bases; nucleotides not matched to a gene: 6. The CDR3 sequence: CASSILAGGPETQYF. The CDR3 region has the DNA TGTGCCAGCAGCATCTTAGCGGGGGGGCCAGAGACCCAGTACTTC.

This clone occurred a few times. The genes are TRBV20-1 and TRBJ2-7; D call uncertain. Germline V gene lookup returns CDR1 DFQATT and CDR2 SNEGSKA (reference sequence). Trimming took off 3 bases at V and 5 bases at J, with 8 bases between the two ends. CDR3 length: 11 amino acids. DNA for the CDR3: TGCAGTGCTAGCCCAGGTGACGAGCAGTACTTC. Protein sequence: CSASPGDEQYF.

This chain joins TRBV27 and TRBJ2-7; D ambiguous. Looked up from germline, CDR1 is MNHEY and CDR2 is SMNVEV (reference sequence). The CDR3 is 13 amino acids. Trimming cost V 0 bases and J 7 bases, with 10 bases left between them. The CDR3 spells CASSLSPYSEQYF. The DNA of the CDR3 is TGTGCCAGCAGTTTATCTCCGTACTCTGAGCAGTACTTC.

The chain links TRBV5-1 to TRBJ1-1, with a tentative D call TRBD1 (5 bases). Germline V gene data show CDR1 as SGHRS and CDR2 as YFSETQ. This CDR3 comprises 15 residues. V was pared by 4 bases and J by 1 base, with 14 bases between. CDR3 DNA: TGCGCCAGCAGCCCACATCTGGGGGGGAACACTGAAGCTTTCTTT. Translating it yields CASSPHLGGNTEAFF.

This clone occurred a few times. The CDR3 sequence is CAGGSRGFYEQYF. The CDR3 DNA is TGTGCCGGAGGATCACGGGGATTCTACGAGCAGTACTTC. This chain uses TRBV28 with TRBJ2-7; TRBD2 might be the D (5 bases). Trimming shortened V by 11 bases and J by 3 bases, and 17 bases separated the two germline ends. This CDR3 has 13 amino acids. Germline V gene sequence: CDR1 MDHEN, CDR2 SYDVKM.

This chain links TRBV28 with TRBJ1-6; weak D call: TRBD1 (5 bases). This CDR3 comprises 14 residues. The germline V and J ends were trimmed by 2 bases and 6 bases, with 8 bases remaining between them. Germline V lookup: CDR1 MDHEN, CDR2 SYDVKM. The CDR3 DNA follows: TGTGCCAGCAGTTTAGGGGCTTCTAATTCACCCCTCCACTTT. Encoded protein: CASSLGASNSPLHF.

The chain is built from TRBV28 and TRBJ2-7; 7 positions match TRBD2. Per the germline V gene, CDR1 is MDHEN and CDR2 is SYDVKM. V dropped 3 bases and J dropped 3; count of bases not matched to a gene: 14. The CDR3 contains 17 residues. This CDR3 is CASSFSLAVLSSYEQYF. The CDR3 coding sequence is TGTGCCAGCAGTTTTAGTCTAGCGGTTCTCTCGAGCTACGAGCAGTACTTC.

The genes are TRBV28 and TRBJ2-3; 11 bases are shared with TRBD2. The V gene end was trimmed by 4 bases and the J gene end by 6 bases; junction bases not matched to a gene: 24. There are 21 residues in the CDR3. Germline V gene data show CDR1 as MDHEN and CDR2 as SYDVKM. The CDR3 spells CASSYIYPSETGTSGIDTQYF. CDR3 sequence (DNA): TGTGCCAGCAGTTACATTTATCCGTCAGAAACCGGGACTAGCGGTATCGATACGCAGTATTTT.

This chain joins TRBV7-2 and TRBJ2-5, with D unclear. Per germline, CDR1 SGHTA and CDR2 FQGNSA. There are 14 residues in the CDR3. V lost 5 bases to trimming and J lost 4 bases, with 14 bases between them. CDR3 DNA sequence: TGTGCCAGCAGCCACACCGTGGTTCTAGAGACCCAGTACTTC. It codes for CASSHTVVLETQYF.

The CDR3 DNA follows: TGTGCCAGTAGTATATACAGGGCGGCTGAGCAGTTCTTC. Translated, it gives CASSIYRAAEQFF. The chain joins TRBV19 to TRBJ2-1; a possible D gene is TRBD1 (6 bases). Trimming removed 2 bases at V and 9 bases at J, with 11 bases between. There are 13 residues in the CDR3. Germline V gene data show CDR1 as LNHDA and CDR2 as SQIVND (reference sequence).

The sample holds a few counts of this clone. The chain recombines TRBV6-5 with TRBJ2-1; 11 bases map to TRBD1. The CDR3 runs 15 residues. CDR1 MNHEY and CDR2 SVGAGI come from the germline V gene. The trim removed 4 bases at V and 10 bases at J, leaving 9 bases unmatched. The CDR3 sequence: CASSFEWTGGVEQFF. CDR3 DNA sequence: TGTGCCAGCAGTTTCGAGTGGACAGGGGGCGTCGAGCAGTTCTTC.

The sample holds one count of this clone. The CDR3 protein is CAISRTGNEQFF. Here the CDR3 DNA reads TGTGCCATCAGCAGGACAGGGAATGAGCAGTTCTTC. V is TRBV10-3 and J is TRBJ2-1; 8 bases are shared with TRBD1. V lost 6 bases and J lost 7; bases outside the gene matches: 2. This CDR3 region has 12 residues. Per germline, CDR1 ENHRY and CDR2 SYGVKD.

J is TRBJ2-3 and V is TRBV6-1; 11 nucleotides line up with TRBD2. J gave up 3 bases and V 6 bases, and 2 bases lay outside the gene matches. The CDR3 runs 14 residues. From germline, CDR1 is MNHNS and CDR2 SASEGT. The CDR3 here is CASRLAGGTDTQYF. Here the CDR3 DNA reads TGTGCCAGCAGGCTAGCGGGAGGAACAGATACGCAGTATTTT.

This clone showed up just a few times. The chain uses TRBV6-6 and TRBJ2-1, with 7 bases identical to TRBD2. After removal of 2 bases from V and 5 bases from J, the junction contained 9 bases not matched to a gene. Germline V lookup: CDR1 MNHNY, CDR2 SVGAGI (reference sequence). The CDR3 covers 16 residues. CDR3 loop: CASSYRPGRSNNEQFF. CDR3 sequence (DNA): TGTGCCAGCAGTTACCGTCCCGGGAGGTCAAACAATGAGCAGTTCTTC.

The gene calls are TRBV4-2 and TRBJ1-6; D is uncertain. Germline V gene lookup returns CDR1 LGHNA and CDR2 YNFKEQ. Between the trimmed V and J ends, which lost 0 bases and 7 bases, there was a span of 10 bases. The CDR3 spans 15 residues. As DNA, the CDR3 is TGTGCCAGCAGCCAAGAAATTGGCCAAAATTCACCCCTCCACTTT. This translates into CASSQEIGQNSPLHF.

With respect to this clone: One end of the junction varies from germline; a read error may be responsible. This rearrangement joins TRBV7-9 to TRBJ2-7, with D unresolved. The CDR3 sequence is 13 residues long. From germline, CDR1 is SEHNR and CDR2 FQNEAQ (reference sequence). This CDR3 reads CSSSLVGVYEQYF. As DNA, the CDR3 is TGTTCCAGCAGCTTAGTCGGTGTGTACGAGCAGTACTTC.